This record looks at one T cell receptor beta chain sequence and its context. The treatment was: some 20 received Ad26.COV2.S at low or high dose, single or two shots; roughly 5 received placebo; per-sample allocation not given. Samples came from day 63 after the first vaccine or placebo injection. An Ad26 vector was used to express Wuhan-strain SARS-CoV-2 spike as the vaccine. The sample is drawn from a study of Ad26.COV2.S vaccination and SARS-CoV-2 variants. Study overall: Intramuscularly, Ad26.COV2.S was given either once or twice, 56 days apart.

Trimming cost V 4 bases and J 7 bases, with 14 bases left between them. CDR1 LGHDT and CDR2 YNNKEL come from the germline V gene (reference sequence). This CDR3 contains 14 residues. Measured with immunoSEQ multiplex PCR; TCRdb has only the in-frame clones, and not every one. This table has around 300,000 clones, roughly nine tenths appearing once. The material sequenced was peripheral blood, taken in a trial of Ad26.COV2.S vaccine versus placebo. V is TRBV3-1 (or the pseudogene TRBV3-2) and J is TRBJ1-5, with D perhaps matching TRBD1 (5 bases). The sequence was collected from a person between 18 and 65 years old who received the Ad26.COV2.S COVID-19 vaccine or a placebo. CDR3 region: CASSPAGERQPQHF. The DNA for the CDR3 is TGTGCCAGCAGCCCGGCGGGGGAACGACAGCCCCAGCATTTT.